These 25 T cell receptor beta chains share one sample of origin, sequenced in a study of blood T cells in healthy people across ages. A J-beta primer mix and a sample-barcoded 5' primer were used in a second PCR of about 6 to 12 cycles. One entry per CDR3 protein results from TCRdb running MiXCR on the 5' RACE reads. In the table there are roughly 570,000 distinct CDR3 sequences, 27% of which are singletons. The sequencing input was blood. The receptors shown here come from a woman between 65 and 79 years old in good health.

The V gene is TRBV27, the J gene TRBJ1-2, with D unresolved. CDR1 and CDR2 from the germline V gene are MNHEY and SMNVEV (reference sequence). CDR3 length: 17 amino acids. V was pared by 1 base and J by 0 bases, with 15 bases between. CDR3: CASSLWARGRANYGYTF. The CDR3 DNA reads as TGTGCCAGCAGTTTATGGGCTAGAGGGCGAGCTAACTATGGCTACACCTTC.

V is TRBV5-1 and J is TRBJ2-1; 12 positions match TRBD2. Germline-derived CDR1 and CDR2 are SGHRS and YFSETQ. The V and J ends lost 3 bases and 8 bases, in that order; junction bases with no gene match: 6. The CDR3 is made up of 15 amino acids. This CDR3 reads CASSSLAGGPHEQFF. CDR3 sequence (DNA): TGCGCCAGCAGCTCGCTAGCGGGGGGGCCCCATGAGCAGTTCTTC.

The chain joins TRBV2 to TRBJ2-7; D uncertain. The V end was cut by 2 bases, the J end by 1 base, with 9 bases between. The CDR3 extends over 14 amino acids. CDR1 is SNHLY and CDR2 is FYNNEI in the germline V gene. The DNA for the CDR3 is TGTGCCAGCAGTGAACCGGGCCCTTCCTACGAGCAGTACTTC. It codes for CASSEPGPSYEQYF.

CDR3: CASSLDSPGTEAFF. CDR3 DNA: TGTGCCAGCAGTCTCGACAGCCCGGGCACTGAAGCTTTCTTT. V gene TRBV6-5 combines with J gene TRBJ1-1; tentatively, D is TRBD1 (5 bases). The CDR3 loop spans 14 amino acids. Trimming removed 5 bases at V and 4 bases at J, with 14 bases between. The germline V gene has CDR1 MNHEY and CDR2 SVGAGI.

This clonotype appeared a few times. The rearrangement uses TRBV9 and TRBJ2-3, with 7 bases fitting TRBD2. The ends lost 2 bases at V and 2 bases at J; junction bases unmatched: 5. Germline V CDR1 and CDR2: SGDLS, YYNGEE. This CDR3 spans 15 amino acids. The CDR3 DNA is TGTGCCAGCAGCGTGGGAGGGACTTACACAGATACGCAGTATTTT. Amino acid sequence: CASSVGGTYTDTQYF.

At least ten counts were recorded for this clonotype. This chain connects TRBV5-5 to TRBJ2-5; D is perhaps TRBD2 (6 bases). Per germline, CDR1 SGHKS and CDR2 YYEKEE (reference sequence). The V and J ends lost 0 bases and 4 bases respectively, with 10 bases between them. The CDR3 covers 14 residues. The CDR3 region is CASSLGLGRETQYF. As DNA, the CDR3 is TGTGCCAGCAGCTTGGGACTAGGGCGAGAGACCCAGTACTTC.

This clonotype was recorded a few times. This chain connects TRBV7-2 to TRBJ1-1; D perhaps matches TRBD1 (6 bases). This CDR3 is 14 amino acids long. In germline, CDR1 is SGHTA, CDR2 FQGNSA. Trimming cost V 3 bases and J 4 bases, with 12 bases left between them. The chain's CDR3 is CASSFSQGSTEAFF. The CDR3 DNA follows: TGTGCCAGCAGCTTTAGCCAGGGGAGCACTGAAGCTTTCTTT.

This chain joins TRBV9 and TRBJ2-5; 8 bases align to TRBD1. Germline V CDR1 and CDR2: SGDLS, YYNGEE. This CDR3 spans 14 amino acids. V was pared by 2 bases and J by 5 bases, with 5 bases of the junction left unmatched. In DNA form, the CDR3 reads TGTGCCAGCAGCGTTCTGGACAGGGTGGAGACCCAGTACTTC. Translated: CASSVLDRVETQYF.

J is TRBJ2-7 and V is TRBV6-5, with D tentatively TRBD1 or TRBD2 (5 bases each). The CDR3 has 16 residues. Germline assignment: CDR1 MNHEY and CDR2 SVGAGI. V lost 3 bases to trimming and J lost 1 base, with 16 bases between them. The CDR3 protein is CASSYRSGPGSYEQYF. The CDR3 nucleotides read TGTGCCAGCAGTTATAGGTCGGGACCGGGTTCCTACGAGCAGTACTTC.

This clonotype was picked up a small number of times. The CDR3 sequence is CASSRSRGNQETQYF. CDR3 nucleotide sequence: TGTGCCAGCAGTCGGTCCAGGGGGAACCAAGAGACCCAGTACTTC. The gene calls are TRBV12-3 or TRBV12-4 and TRBJ2-5, with 7 bases that match TRBD1. J was trimmed by 0 bases and V by 5 bases; bases with no gene match: 6. The length of the CDR3 is 15 residues.

This clonotype was seen a few times. The V call is TRBV12-3 or TRBV12-4, the J call TRBJ1-5; possible D gene TRBD1, 6 bases. V lost 5 bases and J lost 5, with 22 bases in between. The CDR3 has 17 amino acids. CDR3 in amino acids: CASSPDSPGVGDQPQHF. The CDR3 coding sequence is TGTGCCAGCAGTCCGGACAGTCCCGGGGTTGGAGATCAGCCCCAGCATTTT.

The chain combines TRBV10-3 with TRBJ1-1; D unresolved. There are 13 residues in the CDR3. The V end was cut by 7 bases, the J end by 5 bases, with 14 bases between. Germline values: CDR1 ENHRY, CDR2 SYGVKD. In nucleotides, the CDR3 is TGTGCCATCACCCCGCGGGTGGGGACTGAAGCTTTCTTT. Translation: CAITPRVGTEAFF.

This clonotype was seen ten or more times. V is TRBV29-1 and J is TRBJ1-1; 11 bases line up with TRBD1. V shed 6 bases, J shed 8 bases, and the junction held 11 bases outside the gene matches. Germline V gene sequence: CDR1 SQVTM, CDR2 ANQGSEA. The CDR3 runs 14 residues. The CDR3: CSVQRGTGGLEAFF. The CDR3 nucleotides are TGCAGCGTGCAAAGAGGGACAGGGGGTTTGGAAGCTTTCTTT.

This clonotype turned up a few times. The genes are TRBV11-1 and TRBJ2-1; 13 bases map to TRBD2. The CDR3 covers 16 residues. The J segment lost 7 bases and the V segment lost 6 bases, leaving 9 bases of the junction unmatched. Germline CDR1 reads SGHAT; CDR2 reads FQDESV (reference sequence). CDR3 coding DNA: TGTGCCAGCAGTCCCCGACTAGCGGGGGGAGCGAATGAGCAGTTCTTC. Translating it yields CASSPRLAGGANEQFF.

This clonotype was seen a handful of times. The J gene is TRBJ1-4, the V gene TRBV7-2; D not resolved. V gave up 5 bases and J gave up 5 bases, with 12 bases separating them. Germline lookup yields CDR1 SGHTA and CDR2 FQGNSA. The CDR3 extends over 14 amino acids. The CDR3 is CASSPGRINEKLFF. In nucleotides, the CDR3 is TGTGCCAGCAGCCCCGGACGGATCAATGAAAAACTGTTTTTT.

This clonotype was seen only a few times. This chain joins TRBV20-1 and TRBJ1-2, with TRBD1 as a possible D gene (6 bases). The CDR3 consists of 14 residues. Per germline, CDR1 DFQATT and CDR2 SNEGSKA (reference sequence). V was trimmed by 1 base and J by 5 bases, leaving 14 bases between them. The CDR3 DNA reads TGCAGTGCTAGAGCAGGACAGCGGACGTATGGCTACACCTTC. It codes for CSARAGQRTYGYTF.

This rearrangement joins TRBV5-5 to TRBJ1-2; no reliable D call. Germline V gives CDR1 SGHKS, CDR2 YYEKEE (reference sequence). The CDR3 has 16 residues. Between the trimmed V and J ends, which lost 0 bases and 8 bases, there was a span of 20 bases. The CDR3: CASSLAGLQLGSGYTF. In DNA form, the CDR3 reads TGTGCCAGCAGCTTGGCCGGATTGCAGCTTGGTAGCGGCTACACCTTC. Complete variable domain (other parts from reference TRBV5-5 and TRBJ1-2): DAGVTQSPTHLIKTRGQQVTLRCSPISGHKSVSWYQQVLGQGPQFIFQYYEKEERGRGNFPDRFSARQFPNYSSELNVNALLLGDSALYLCASSLAGLQLGSGYTFGSGTRLTVV.

This sequence joins TRBV5-5 and TRBJ1-1; D call uncertain. CDR1 is SGHKS and CDR2 is YYEKEE in the germline V gene (reference sequence). This CDR3 spans 11 amino acids. Trimming cost V 2 bases and J 10 bases, with 9 bases left between them. The CDR3: CASSLPGPAFF. The DNA for the CDR3 is TGTGCCAGCAGCTTACCAGGTCCAGCTTTCTTT.

This clonotype has a count of ten or more. The chain combines TRBV12-3 or TRBV12-4 with TRBJ1-1; the D is unclear. The V and J ends lost 1 base and 5 bases respectively, with 8 bases between them. The CDR3 contains 13 residues. CDR3 protein: CASSLGGRTEAFF. The CDR3 bases are TGTGCCAGCAGTTTAGGTGGGAGAACTGAAGCTTTCTTT.

The gene calls are TRBV4-3 and TRBJ2-1, with 7 bases identical to TRBD1. This CDR3 has 15 residues. CDR1 and CDR2 (germline): LGHNA, YSLEER. The V segment lost 3 bases and the J segment 5 bases; nucleotides outside the gene matches: 7. CDR3 bases: TGCGCCAGCAGCCATAGCCCCGGGACAGACAATGAGCAGTTCTTC. Protein: CASSHSPGTDNEQFF.

J is TRBJ2-3 and V is TRBV23-1; 11 positions match TRBD2. TRBV23-1 is flagged as an ORF with uncertain function. The V and J ends lost 2 bases and 3 bases, in that order; junction bases with no gene match: 10. The CDR3 has 18 amino acids. The CDR3 loop reads CASSQIRELAGATDTQYF. The CDR3 nucleotides are TGCGCCAGCAGTCAAATACGGGAACTAGCGGGAGCGACAGATACGCAGTATTTT.

This chain uses TRBV18 with TRBJ2-4; TRBD1 might be the D (5 bases). The CDR3 contains 16 residues. The V gene lost 1 base and the J gene lost 9 bases, with 19 bases spanning the gap. Germline CDR1 is KGHSH and CDR2 is LQKENI. The CDR3 sequence is CASSPLPSQGGSIQYF. CDR3 bases: TGTGCCAGCTCACCACTTCCCAGCCAGGGTGGTAGCATTCAGTACTTC.

This clonotype showed up just a few times. The V gene is TRBV20-1, the J gene TRBJ2-7, with 11 bases aligning to TRBD2. The CDR3 has 12 residues. V was clipped by 3 bases and J by 13 bases; unmatched bases: 8. The germline gives CDR1 DFQATT, CDR2 SNEGSKA (reference sequence). CDR3 region: CSARASGGWHYF. CDR3 coding DNA: TGCAGTGCTAGGGCTAGCGGGGGGTGGCACTACTTC.

The genes are TRBV6-1 and TRBJ2-1; 11 nucleotides agree with TRBD2. The trim removed 8 bases at V and 8 bases at J, leaving 11 bases unmatched. The CDR3 runs to 15 residues. Germline lookup yields CDR1 MNHNS and CDR2 SASEGT. The CDR3 sequence is CASQASGGNVDEQFF. The CDR3 DNA is TGTGCCAGCCAGGCTAGCGGGGGGAATGTCGATGAGCAGTTCTTC.

This chain links TRBV29-1 with TRBJ1-1; D gene uncertain. Germline CDR1 reads SQVTM; CDR2 reads ANQGSEA. Trimming removed 6 bases at V and 7 bases at J, with 12 bases between. The length of the CDR3 is 11 residues. CDR3 sequence: CSVLWLSEAFF. CDR3 nucleotides: TGCAGCGTCCTCTGGTTGAGTGAAGCTTTCTTT.